The 29 T cell receptor beta chains given below trace back to one sample, sequenced in a study of T cell repertoires in cytomegalovirus infection. Their target antigens are unknown. TCRdb called the reads again in MiXCR, with one record for every CDR3 protein. This sample yields about 47,000 distinct CDR3 sequences, of which about 21% are seen a single time; 50% to 65% belongs to the top ten. The sample here was CD8+ T cells from cultured PBMCs, taken from culture after CMV antigen stimulation. Receptors were obtained from a human donor in good health (CMV status not recorded). Some clones in this sample may be carry-over from other donors' samples.

This clonotype was detected a few times. The chain carries TRBV5-6 and TRBJ2-7; no reliable D call. Germline CDR1 is SGHDT and CDR2 is YYEEEE. The CDR3 has 12 residues. The ends were cut back, 4 bases at V and 2 bases at J, with 7 bases in the middle. CDR3 DNA sequence: TGTGCCAGCAGCGCCACGCCCTACGAGCAGTACTTC. It codes for CASSATPYEQYF.

The V call is TRBV4-3, the J call TRBJ1-4, with 7 bases matching TRBD1. The CDR3 runs to 14 residues. Looked up from germline, CDR1 is LGHNA and CDR2 is YSLEER. The J segment lost 7 bases and the V segment lost 1 base, leaving 3 bases of the junction unmatched. CDR3 DNA: TGCGCCAGCAGCCAAGGGACAGGTGGTGAAAAACTGTTTTTT. This gives the protein CASSQGTGGEKLFF.

This clonotype has a count of ten or more. The chain carries TRBV7-6 and TRBJ1-5; D call uncertain. Deletions cut 5 bases from V and 5 bases from J, with 10 bases between. Germline V gene data show CDR1 as SGHVS and CDR2 as FNYEAQ. CDR3 length: 13 amino acids. The DNA for the CDR3 is TGTGCCAGCAGCCTCCGGCCCGATCAGCCCCAGCATTTT. Encoded protein: CASSLRPDQPQHF.

There are a few counts of this clonotype. This chain links TRBV12-3 or TRBV12-4 with TRBJ2-6; no firm D call. This CDR3 has 14 residues. The germline V and J ends were trimmed by 4 bases and 4 bases, with 8 bases remaining between them. DNA of the CDR3: TGTGCCAGCAGTTCAAGGGCAGGGGCCAACGTCCTGACTTTC. Translated: CASSSRAGANVLTF.

This chain links TRBV20-1 with TRBJ2-5; TRBD2 agrees at 7 bases. The V and J ends lost 3 bases and 0 bases, in that order; junction bases with no gene match: 10. In germline, CDR1 is DFQATT, CDR2 SNEGSKA (reference sequence). This CDR3 has 16 amino acids. In nucleotides, the CDR3 is TGCAGTGCTAGTTCGTGGGCTAGCGGCTACCAAGAGACCCAGTACTTC. Its translation is CSASSWASGYQETQYF.

This clonotype has a handful of counts. The chain combines TRBV7-9 with TRBJ2-7, with TRBD1 identical over 8 bases. The CDR3 totals 16 residues. Germline V lookup: CDR1 SEHNR, CDR2 FQNEAQ (reference sequence). The V segment lost 5 bases and the J segment 2 bases; nucleotides outside the gene matches: 11. The CDR3 region is CASSPPDRVDPYEQYF. CDR3 DNA: TGTGCCAGCAGCCCTCCGGACAGGGTGGATCCCTACGAGCAGTACTTC. The full variable domain, in which reference TRBV7-9 and TRBJ2-7 provide the parts outside the CDR3, is DTGVSQNPRHKITKRGQNVTFRCDPISEHNRLYWYRQTLGQGPEFLTYFQNEAQLEKSRLLSDRFSAERPKGSFSTLEIQRTEQGDSAMYLCASSPPDRVDPYEQYFGPGTRLTVT.

This clonotype was observed at least ten times. This chain links TRBV23-1 with TRBJ1-5; no reliable D call. TRBV23-1 counts as an open reading frame of uncertain function. V lost 2 bases and J lost 4, with 12 bases in between. CDR3 size: 15 residues. The CDR3 sequence is CASSQITPQNQPQHF. The CDR3 DNA sequence: TGCGCCAGCAGTCAAATCACACCCCAAAATCAGCCCCAGCATTTT.

This clonotype was seen ten or more times. The chain combines TRBV20-1 with TRBJ2-5; 7 nucleotides agree with TRBD1. The trim removed 0 bases at V and 2 bases at J, leaving 12 bases unmatched. Germline V gene data show CDR1 as DFQATT and CDR2 as SNEGSKA (reference sequence). The CDR3 extends over 17 amino acids. CDR3: CSARDRVQGVIQETQYF. As DNA, the CDR3 is TGCAGTGCTAGAGATAGGGTGCAGGGGGTAATTCAAGAGACCCAGTACTTC.

The chain has TRBV13 and TRBJ1-3; a possible D gene is TRBD1 (5 bases). In germline, CDR1 is PRHDT, CDR2 FYEKMQ (reference sequence). Trimming left V 4 bases short and J 0 bases short, with 16 bases between. The CDR3 is made up of 17 amino acids. CDR3 residues: CASSSAGRLNSGNTIYF. For the CDR3, the DNA is TGTGCCAGCAGCTCGGCGGGACGCCTCAACTCTGGAAACACCATATATTTT.

The V and J genes are TRBV5-8 and TRBJ2-7, with 7 bases that match TRBD2. The germline CDR1 and CDR2 sequences are SGHTS and YDEGEE. Unmatched junction bases numbered 7, after V lost 5 bases and J lost 5 bases. This CDR3 spans 13 amino acids. CDR3 DNA sequence: TGTGCCAGCAGGCCGCGGGGGTATCACGAGCAGTACTTC. Translation: CASRPRGYHEQYF. Based on the CDR3 plus reference TRBV5-8 and TRBJ2-7, the full variable domain is EAGVTQSPTHLIKTRGQQATLRCSPISGHTSVYWYQQALGLGLQFLLWYDEGEERNRGNFPPRFSGRQFPNYSSELNVNALELEDSALYLCASRPRGYHEQYFGPGTRLTVT.

The chain recombines TRBV7-9 with TRBJ1-1, with D maybe TRBD1 (5 bases). V shed 5 bases and J shed 5 bases, with 6 bases lying between them. Germline CDR1 reads SEHNR; CDR2 reads FQNEAQ (reference sequence). The CDR3 is 11 amino acids. In DNA, the CDR3 is TGTGCCAGCAGCCGGGGGACTGAAGCTTTCTTT. It translates to CASSRGTEAFF.

V is TRBV23-1 and J is TRBJ1-5; D is perhaps TRBD1 (5 bases). TRBV23-1 is assigned to the ORF class and has an uncertain function. V lost 3 bases to trimming and J lost 12 bases, with 21 bases between them. The CDR3 runs 15 residues. CDR3 sequence (DNA): TGCGCCAGCAGTCATGCCCGGGACGGGGCTTTACTCCAGCATTTT. This translates into CASSHARDGALLQHF.

CDR3 loop: CATSDLSGNTIYF. CDR3 bases: TGTGCCACCAGTGATTTGTCAGGAAACACCATATATTTT. The rearrangement links TRBV24-1 to TRBJ1-3; D is unclear. V lost 0 bases to trimming and J lost 4 bases, with 3 bases between them. This CDR3 is built from 13 residues. Germline V gene sequence: CDR1 KGHDR, CDR2 SFDVKD.

The sample holds a few counts of this clonotype. The CDR3: CASSLELQAKTEAFF. DNA for the CDR3: TGTGCCAGCAGCTTAGAATTACAAGCGAAGACTGAAGCTTTCTTT. The V and J genes are TRBV7-8 and TRBJ1-1; no clear D. The CDR3 is made up of 15 amino acids. The V end was cut by 1 base, the J end by 5 bases, with 14 bases between. Germline CDR1 is SGHVS and CDR2 is FQNEAQ.

The V and J genes are TRBV7-9 and TRBJ1-2; TRBD1 matches at 7 bases. Germline lookup yields CDR1 SEHNR and CDR2 FQNEAQ (reference sequence). The CDR3 is 16 residues long. The trim removed 0 bases at V and 3 bases at J, leaving 7 bases unmatched. CDR3 DNA: TGTGCCAGCAGCTTAGCGCTCGGGACAGACGACTATGGCTACACCTTC. Encoded protein: CASSLALGTDDYGYTF.

V and J are TRBV6-6 and TRBJ2-1, with TRBD1 matching 9 bases. CDR3 size: 14 residues. Trimming took 8 bases from V and 4 from J; bases not matched to a gene: 6. CDR1 MNHNY and CDR2 SVGAGI come from the germline V gene (reference sequence). CDR3 sequence reads: CASGGQGSYNEQFF. The CDR3 DNA reads TGTGCCAGCGGCGGACAGGGGTCATACAATGAGCAGTTCTTC.

Only a few counts were recorded for this clonotype. This chain links TRBV6-2 or TRBV6-3 with TRBJ2-1; TRBD2 matches at 8 bases. CDR1 is MNHEY and CDR2 is SVGEGT in the germline V gene. J lost 5 bases, V lost 0 bases, and 9 bases had no gene match. The CDR3 totals 17 residues. CDR3 nucleotide sequence: TGTGCCAGCAGTTACTCAACCAAAGCGGGGGCCCACAATGAGCAGTTCTTC. Protein sequence: CASSYSTKAGAHNEQFF.

This clonotype was seen repeatedly, ten times or more. This chain joins TRBV6-6 and TRBJ2-3; maybe TRBD2 (6 bases). This CDR3 spans 18 amino acids. V lost 4 bases, J lost 0 bases, and 20 bases lay in between. Germline CDR1 reads MNHNY; CDR2 reads SVGAGI (reference sequence). DNA for the CDR3: TGTGCCAGCAGTTTCCTACCGATAGCGGACTTTAGCACAGATACGCAGTATTTT. Amino acids: CASSFLPIADFSTDTQYF.

This clonotype turned up a few times. The rearrangement joins TRBV20-1 to TRBJ2-7; 11 bases fit TRBD2. The ends lost 4 bases at V and 2 bases at J; junction bases unmatched: 10. CDR3 length equals 16 residues. Germline CDR1 is DFQATT and CDR2 is SNEGSKA (reference sequence). CDR3 in amino acids: CSAILLGTSGPYEQYF. The CDR3 coding sequence is TGCAGTGCTATTCTGTTGGGGACTAGCGGCCCCTACGAGCAGTACTTC.

The rearrangement uses TRBV9 and TRBJ2-5, with 10 bases that match TRBD2. V gave up 3 bases and J gave up 7 bases; unmatched junction bases: 6. Germline V lookup: CDR1 SGDLS, CDR2 YYNGEE. The CDR3 contains 14 residues. Here the CDR3 reads CASSAESGRGTQYF. In DNA form, the CDR3 reads TGTGCCAGCAGCGCGGAGAGCGGGAGGGGGACCCAGTACTTC.

The chain uses TRBV20-1 and TRBJ2-7; the D is unclear. V lost 4 bases and J lost 0, with 10 bases in between. The CDR3 spans 13 residues. Per germline, CDR1 DFQATT and CDR2 SNEGSKA (reference sequence). The CDR3 sequence is CSATQPNSYEQYF. The CDR3 bases are TGCAGTGCTACTCAGCCGAACTCCTACGAGCAGTACTTC.

This clonotype was found a few times. This rearrangement joins TRBV7-3 to TRBJ2-1; 9 bases align to TRBD2. V dropped 5 bases and J dropped 5; count of bases not matched to a gene: 7. The CDR3 covers 15 residues. Germline V gene lookup returns CDR1 SGHTA and CDR2 FQGTGA. This CDR3 is CASSVAGAINNEQFF. DNA of the CDR3: TGTGCCAGCAGCGTAGCGGGGGCCATAAACAATGAGCAGTTCTTC.

The chain combines TRBV6-6 with TRBJ1-5; D gene unclear. Germline V CDR1 and CDR2: MNHNY, SVGAGI (reference sequence). V was pared by 3 bases and J by 5 bases, with 11 bases between. This CDR3 contains 14 residues. CDR3 coding DNA: TGTGCCAGCAGTTATGCGGGTTCCGATCAGCCCCAGCATTTT. The encoded protein is CASSYAGSDQPQHF.

This clonotype was seen many times. The chain couples TRBV7-2 to TRBJ2-1; 13 bases are shared with TRBD2. In germline, CDR1 is SGHTA, CDR2 FQGNSA. The CDR3 runs 18 residues. The trim removed 4 bases at V and 7 bases at J, leaving 13 bases unmatched. The CDR3 DNA follows: TGTGCCAGCAGCTCGAAATCCACGGGACTAGCGGGAAAAAATGAGCAGTTCTTC. Translated: CASSSKSTGLAGKNEQFF.

In this sample, this clonotype turned up a few times. The J gene is TRBJ1-2, the V gene TRBV7-2; the D gene is possibly TRBD1 (5 bases). The germline gives CDR1 SGHTA, CDR2 FQGNSA. Trimming pared 1 base from V and 8 bases from J, leaving 11 bases between. The CDR3 is 13 residues long. Here the CDR3 DNA reads TGTGCCAGCAGCTTAGGGGGCGTGAGGGGCTACACCTTC. Translating gives CASSLGGVRGYTF. Filled out from reference TRBV7-2 and TRBJ1-2, the complete variable domain reads GAGVSQSPSNKVTEKGKDVELRCDPISGHTALYWYRQSLGQGLEFLIYFQGNSAPDKSGLPSDRFSAERTGGSVSTLTIQRTQQEDSAVYLCASSLGGVRGYTFGSGTRLTVV.

This clonotype was seen ten or more times. The chain is built from TRBV7-9 and TRBJ2-7, with D unclear. CDR1 and CDR2 from the germline V gene are SEHNR and FQNEAQ (reference sequence). The CDR3 loop spans 15 amino acids. With 1 base removed from V and 2 bases from J, the gap between germline ends came to 12 bases. The chain's CDR3 is CASSLGSVTPYEQYF. CDR3 DNA sequence: TGTGCCAGCAGCTTAGGCTCGGTGACCCCCTACGAGCAGTACTTC.

This clonotype has more than one count but fewer than ten. The chain joins TRBV6-2 or TRBV6-3 to TRBJ2-5, with a weak D call TRBD2 (6 bases). This CDR3 comprises 18 residues. Trimming stripped 2 bases from V and 5 bases from J, with 24 bases between. Germline CDR1 MNHEY, CDR2 SVGEGT. The CDR3, as DNA: TGTGCCAGCAGTTACGACCCGAGGCAGGTCGGAGGGGAGGAGACCCAGTACTTC. Amino acids: CASSYDPRQVGGEETQYF.

This clonotype was seen ten or more times. The J gene is TRBJ2-2, the V gene TRBV7-9, with D uncertain. The germline CDR1 and CDR2 sequences are SEHNR and FQNEAQ (reference sequence). The ends were cut back, 3 bases at V and 7 bases at J, with 6 bases in the middle. This CDR3 region has 12 residues. DNA of the CDR3: TGTGCCAGCAGCTTCTCTGACGGGGAGCTGTTTTTT. Protein: CASSFSDGELFF.

This clonotype was detected ten times or more. V is TRBV12-3 or TRBV12-4 and J is TRBJ1-1; a weak D match, TRBD1 (5 bases). This CDR3 is 13 amino acids long. Deletions cut 6 bases from V and 10 bases from J, with 18 bases between. CDR3: CASSPGGSDRAFF. The DNA for the CDR3 is TGTGCCAGCAGCCCTGGGGGGTCTGATCGAGCTTTCTTT.